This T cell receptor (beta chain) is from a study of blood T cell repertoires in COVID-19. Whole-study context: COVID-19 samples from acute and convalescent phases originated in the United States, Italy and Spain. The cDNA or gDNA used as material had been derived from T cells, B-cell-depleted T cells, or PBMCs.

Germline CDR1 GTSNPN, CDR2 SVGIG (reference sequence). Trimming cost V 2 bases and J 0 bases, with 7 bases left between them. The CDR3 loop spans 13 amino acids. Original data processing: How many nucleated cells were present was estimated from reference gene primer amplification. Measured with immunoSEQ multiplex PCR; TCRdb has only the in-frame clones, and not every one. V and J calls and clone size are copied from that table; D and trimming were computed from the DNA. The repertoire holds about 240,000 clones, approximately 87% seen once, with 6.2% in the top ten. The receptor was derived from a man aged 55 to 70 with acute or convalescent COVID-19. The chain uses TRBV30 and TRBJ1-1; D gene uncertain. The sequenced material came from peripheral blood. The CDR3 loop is CAWSSQVNTEAFF. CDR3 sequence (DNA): TGTGCCTGGAGTTCTCAGGTGAACACTGAAGCTTTCTTT. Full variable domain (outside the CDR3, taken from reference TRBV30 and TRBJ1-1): SQTIHQWPATLVQPVGSPLSLECTVEGTSNPNLYWYRQAAGRGLQLLFYSVGIGQISSEVPQNLSASRPQDRQFILSSKKLLLSDSGFYLCAWSSQVNTEAFFGQGTRLTVV.